The sequence of this TCR beta chain was determined in a study of cytomegalovirus exposure and HLA in healthy donors (dated by TCRdb to 2015 to 2018). About the study as a whole: According to an earlier analysis of 450 to 650 of the donors, 150 million to 200 million T cells yielded 100 million or so unique TCR beta sequences and approximately 280 Gb of sequence data. Along with the approximately 620-subject first cohort, a separate validation cohort of some 130 different subjects was used. An early release that covered about 600 HLA-typed donors contained approximately 290 gigabases of sequencing data and about 84 million unique TCR sequences. An earlier analysis of some 600 of the donors applied high-throughput TCR beta sequencing to assess whether each TCR beta V gene segment acted as functional or pseudogenic. A later analysis re-analyzed previously published TCR beta repertoires from 660 or so donors and added high-resolution HLA genotyping to study TCR occurrence patterns. Typing coverage differed by locus: A, B, C, DRB1 and DQB1 were typed in roughly 629-640 donors, DQA1 in 500 to 550, DPA1 in 600 to 610, and DPB1 in just under 490. In a later genetic analysis, genome-wide SNP genotypes for 398 of the 666 donors were used, and that subset was treated as a discovery cohort. Donor age, sex, ethnicity and CMV serostatus were compiled alongside the repertoire data. The later analysis used no new phenotypic data to find candidate immune exposures, relying instead on TCR beta sequences and their occurrence across donors. High-throughput TCR immunosequencing, statistical association of individual TCRs with disease status, and machine learning were combined to predict cytomegalovirus infection status. The study used immunosequencing to profile the T cell repertoires of approximately 690 subjects and linked those repertoires to cytomegalovirus serostatus. Roughly five DR-DQ haplotypes were handled as single units for association and clustering because linkage in the cohort was strong. Of the 398 genotyped donors, 65% to 90% fell in the genetic ancestry cluster associated with self-reported Caucasian donors. The study aimed to test whether cataloging public T cell receptors could reveal signatures of past pathogen exposure. Across about 380 genotyped donors of the cohort, an average of about 220,000 unique TCR beta nucleotide sequences per donor were sequenced, and around 20% of those sequences were non-productive. Every repertoire in the discovery cohort had been generated on one and the same sequencing platform. HLA typing included class I and class II loci at four-digit resolution.

The cohort consisted of hundreds of healthy bone marrow donors. At the time of sampling, all cohort members were nominally healthy, though unrecorded immune exposures were likely present. The donor was CMV seropositive and was included in the group of 250 to 350 seropositive cohort members. Each donor provided a peripheral blood sample, and peripheral blood mononuclear cells were used for TCR beta sequencing. Genomic DNA was extracted from the blood cell samples with the Qiagen DNeasy Blood Extraction Kit. CDR1 is given as SEHNR and CDR2 as FQNEAQ, both from the germline V gene (reference sequence). The germline ends are 14 bases apart after V is trimmed by 3 bases and J by 0 bases. The CDR3 contains 17 residues, cysteine and phenylalanine counted. The read is trimmed to its CDR3 DNA, 51 bases read in frame from base 1. Library preparation employed the immunoSEQ multiplex PCR assay. For the multiplex PCR, a mixture combining 60 forward primers for TCR Vbeta segments and 13 reverse primers for TCR Jbeta segments was used. A multiplex PCR assay on genomic DNA amplified the CDR3 region of rearranged TCR beta genes. Amplified TCR beta libraries were sequenced as 87-base-pair reads on the Illumina HiSeq System. Concerning the study's data processing: A later analysis counted about 80 million unique TCR beta chains across the 700 or so repertoires, and around 9.9 million of these chains were shared by at least two donors. Raw reads were error-corrected and collapsed into unique sequences with a nearest-neighbor algorithm that merged closely related sequences to remove PCR and sequencing errors. V, D and J gene segments were assigned by aligning CDR3 sequences to IMGT reference sequences. For a sequence to be retained, a match of at least six nucleotides was required to both a V gene segment and a J gene segment. A rearrangement counted as productive if the CDR3 had no stop codons and remained in frame with V and J, and every other rearrangement counted as non-productive. CDR3 was defined by IMGT convention, running from the second conserved V-encoded cysteine to the conserved J-encoded phenylalanine. The earlier analysis of 587 of the donors excluded sequences that lacked an unambiguous match to a single V gene segment. In an earlier analysis of 587 of the donors, a V segment was called functional when productive rearrangements were above 56.7%, and segregating when the standard deviation between donors exceeded 5%. A statistical classification framework was built to diagnose cytomegalovirus status from the catalog of TCR beta chain sequences. V and J gene assignment, in a later analysis, came from comparing TCR nucleotide sequences with IMGT/GENE-DB human TR gene sequences. The TCRdist pipeline was used in a later analysis to assign CDR3 sequences and most-parsimonious VDJ recombination scenarios. In a later analysis, each TCR beta chain was defined by its CDR3 amino acid sequence together with its V-gene family, and reads without a unique V-gene family were excluded. As a way to deal with suspected cross-contamination and a sequencing artifact, a later analysis dropped approximately 570 nucleotide sequences that were highly shared and had low generation probability. In a later analysis, a clonal expansion index for each public chain was calculated from normalized within-repertoire ranks of inferred template counts. A later analysis computed generation probabilities with a VDJ recombination model fitted to out-of-frame rearrangements, and checked the results against IGoR. A later analysis scored TCR-TCR, TCR-HLA and TCR-CMV co-occurrence with hypergeometric tests, applying a repertoire-size bias correction to TCR pairs. A later analysis estimated false discovery rates by permuting HLA or CMV assignments 20 times. In a later analysis, co-occurring TCRs were grouped using DBSCAN, and TCRdist sequence similarity was added for clustering within HLA-allele-positive subsets. Repertoires with fewer than 30,000 or more than 120,000 public chains were left out of co-occurrence clustering, as were a few repertoires with anomalous nucleotide sharing. TCRdb re-hosts the immuneACCESS table, in-frame sequences only. Its copies lack some clones; in the studies checked, an unresolved V gene accounts for under half of them, and the cause for the rest is not known. V and J calls and clone size follow that table, whereas D and trimming were derived from the DNA. This sample has some 210,000 clones in its table, and around 83% of those were observed once. The top ten clonotypes cover 10% of the sample.

A remark on this clone: The antigen it binds to is not known. The record has no base qualities; no much larger clone is one base away.

Results the study describes overall, beyond this receptor: A later analysis reported that several top co-occurrence clusters appeared linked to parvovirus B19, influenza, CMV and Epstein-Barr virus. The earlier analysis of approximately 540 of the donors excluded fewer than 20 rarely observed V segments, including chromosome 9 orphons, because counts were too low. The study gave a list of 150 to 200 TCR beta chains associated with cytomegalovirus. The cohort was sequenced for TCR beta chains only, and without alpha or paired-chain data the features that could be detected were limited. Strong co-occurrence of HLA alleles, especially DR and DQ, made assigning TCR associations to individual alleles difficult. The classifier was reported to diagnose cytomegalovirus status with high specificity and sensitivity in both the original cohort and the validation cohort. A later analysis found that TCR association rates varied across HLA loci, with DRB1 alleles showing the most associated TCRs and HLA-C alleles the fewest. A later analysis associated 15,000 to 20,000 TCR beta sequences with specific HLA alleles at a false discovery rate of 0.05. The only immune exposure information available for the cohort was CMV serostatus. Some IMGT-functional V segments, including TRBV6-2 and TRBV6-3, could not be distinguished by the 87-base-pair reads and were therefore excluded. In a later analysis, HLA-associated TCR beta chains were found to be more clonally expanded and to have lower generation probabilities than equally common non-associated chains. A further reported finding was that TCR beta sequences accurately predicted the HLA-A and HLA-B alleles for most subjects in the first cohort. Presence/absence analyses assumed roughly uniform sequencing depth across donors, an assumption that may not hold. A group of highly shared sequence variants was considered likely to be a technical artifact of the sequencing pipeline. An association between a missense DCLRE1C variant and V-gene and J-gene trimming of TCR beta chains was found in a later genetic analysis and replicated in an independent cohort. While some public TCRs were present in many individuals, most TCR sequences turned up only very rarely across donors. According to a later genetic analysis, donors in an Asian-associated ancestry cluster had fewer N-insertions in productive TCRs than the roughly 700-donor mean. Correlated functional status among segregating V segments might be attributable to linkage disequilibrium, but an unknown experimental factor could not be ruled out. In an earlier analysis of around 600 of the donors, most TCR beta V segments appeared in productive rearrangements about 90% or about 30% of the time, broadly matching IMGT annotations. Three of the identified cytomegalovirus-associated TCR beta chains were confirmed in vitro to be specific for cytomegalovirus antigens. In a later analysis, most CMV-associated TCR beta chains were found to appear HLA-restricted, with HLA associations seemingly driven largely by CMV exposure. Because HLA typing was unavailable for some donors at each locus, only the typed subset was used in association tests. It was suggested by the authors that the approach could potentially be generalized to other disease states and immunological phenotypes.

Specimen: PBMCs. The chain employs TRBV7-9 and TRBJ2-2; TRBD1 is perhaps the D gene, given 5 matching bases. The origin of this receptor is a woman in her 50s in good health and CMV-seropositive. The CDR3 region reads CASSFPKRTPNTGELFF. The sequence in DNA is TGTGCCAGCAGCTTCCCAAAACGGACACCGAACACCGGGGAGCTGTTTTTT.